These 18 T cell receptor beta chains were all obtained from the same sample, sequenced in a study of blood T cell repertoires in COVID-19. Libraries were prepared by immunoSEQ multiplex PCR; TCRdb keeps only in-frame clonotypes and omits some of them. The table records about 380,000 clones, more than 75% of them present only once. Sequencing input: PBMCs or T cells enriched from blood (not recorded which). Every receptor here comes from a man aged 30-40 years who had recovered from COVID-19.

This clone was counted between two and nine times. The chain employs TRBV12-3 or TRBV12-4 and TRBJ1-6; a possible D gene is TRBD1 (5 bases). V was cut by 0 bases and J by 12 bases, with 9 bases left in between. The length of the CDR3 is 13 residues. CDR3 sequence reads: CASSLAGRGPLHF. In DNA form, the CDR3 reads TGTGCCAGCAGTTTAGCCGGGAGGGGACCCCTCCACTTT.

The CDR3 region is CASSEDATVYGYTF. The CDR3 DNA reads TGTGCCAGCAGTGAAGATGCGACAGTCTATGGCTACACCTTC. The V call is TRBV6-1, the J call TRBJ1-2, with D possibly matching TRBD1 (5 bases). The CDR3 totals 14 residues. V was cut by 1 base and J by 4 bases, with 10 bases left in between. CDR1 is MNHNS, CDR2 SASEGT, per germline.

The gene calls are TRBV4-1 and TRBJ2-7; 7 bases are shared with TRBD1. The V gene's germline CDR1 is MGHRA and CDR2 YSYEKL. V shed 5 bases and J 4 bases; nucleotides not matched to a gene: 11. This CDR3 region has 15 residues. The CDR3 loop is CASSKITGAEYEQYF. DNA for the CDR3: TGCGCCAGCAGCAAAATTACAGGGGCGGAGTACGAGCAGTACTTC.

This rearrangement joins TRBV2 to TRBJ1-4, with 7 bases aligning to TRBD1. The length of the CDR3 is 15 residues. Trimming cost V 4 bases and J 5 bases; bases outside gene matches: 7. The germline gives CDR1 SNHLY, CDR2 FYNNEI. CDR3 nucleotides: TGTGCCAGCAGTGCACAGGGGCTACGGAATGAAAAACTGTTTTTT. This translates into CASSAQGLRNEKLFF.

The CDR3 reads CASSDKDGQGALNYGYTF. Here the CDR3 DNA reads TGTGCCAGCAGTGACAAAGACGGACAGGGGGCTTTGAACTATGGCTACACCTTC. The chain carries TRBV6-4 and TRBJ1-2; 11 nucleotides agree with TRBD1. Germline lookup yields CDR1 MRHNA and CDR2 SNTAGT. V dropped 2 bases and J dropped 2; count of bases not matched to a gene: 10. The CDR3 is 18 amino acids.

The V gene is TRBV9, the J gene TRBJ2-7, with a possible D match to TRBD2 (6 bases). The CDR3 sequence is 15 residues long. Between the trimmed V and J ends, which lost 0 bases and 3 bases, there was a span of 13 bases. The germline V gene has CDR1 SGDLS and CDR2 YYNGEE. The CDR3 region is CASSVASGVVYEQYF. DNA of the CDR3: TGTGCCAGCAGCGTAGCTTCGGGGGTCGTCTACGAGCAGTACTTC. The whole variable domain, filled in from reference TRBV9 and TRBJ2-7, reads DSGVTQTPKHLITATGQRVTLRCSPRSGDLSVYWYQQSLDQGLQFLIQYYNGEERAKGNILERFSAQQFPDLHSELNLSSLELGDSALYFCASSVASGVVYEQYFGPGTRLTVT.

The J gene is TRBJ1-3, the V gene TRBV18; the match to TRBD1 covers 8 bases. The CDR3 extends over 14 amino acids. CDR1 is KGHSH and CDR2 is LQKENI in the germline V gene. V lost 8 bases and J lost 1; bases outside the gene matches: 4. The CDR3 loop reads CASLRQGSGNTIYF. In nucleotides, the CDR3 is TGTGCCAGCCTCAGACAGGGGTCTGGAAACACCATATATTTT.

The rearrangement links TRBV7-9 to TRBJ2-7; weak D call: TRBD2 (5 bases). CDR1 SEHNR and CDR2 FQNEAQ come from the germline V gene (reference sequence). This CDR3 comprises 13 residues. The germline V and J ends were trimmed by 4 bases and 2 bases, with 9 bases remaining between them. The CDR3 loop reads CASSSAGTYEQYF. CDR3 coding DNA: TGTGCCAGCAGCTCGGCCGGGACCTACGAGCAGTACTTC.

CDR3 loop: CASTVGGRAEAFF. CDR3 DNA: TGTGCCAGCACCGTAGGGGGCAGGGCAGAAGCTTTCTTT. V gene TRBV6-5 combines with J gene TRBJ1-1, with TRBD1 matching over 7 bases. In germline, CDR1 is MNHEY, CDR2 SVGAGI. The V segment lost 7 bases and the J segment 8 bases; nucleotides outside the gene matches: 10. The CDR3 totals 13 residues.

The V call is TRBV12-2, the J call TRBJ1-6; no DNA check was done on the table's D call, TRBD1. TRBV12-2 is recorded as a pseudogene. The CDR3 totals 17 residues. CDR3 nucleotide sequence: TGTGCAAGTCGCTTTAATCCCCGCAGCTCCTATAATTCACCCCTCCACTTT. It codes for CASRFNPRSSYNSPLHF.

The chain links TRBV9 to TRBJ1-1; 7 nucleotides align to TRBD1. The CDR3 is 15 amino acids. With 2 bases clipped from V and 3 bases from J, the junction kept 7 bases outside the gene matches. Looked up from germline, CDR1 is SGDLS and CDR2 is YYNGEE. The DNA of the CDR3 is TGTGCCAGCAGCGTCGTCGGACAGGAGGACACTGAAGCTTTCTTT. Its translation: CASSVVGQEDTEAFF. Full variable domain (rest looked up from reference TRBV9 and TRBJ1-1): DSGVTQTPKHLITATGQRVTLRCSPRSGDLSVYWYQQSLDQGLQFLIQYYNGEERAKGNILERFSAQQFPDLHSELNLSSLELGDSALYFCASSVVGQEDTEAFFGQGTRLTVV.

Here the CDR3 DNA reads TGTGCCAGCGCCCAAGGGGGCAATCAGCCCCAGCATTTT. It specifies CASAQGGNQPQHF. The V call is TRBV7-6, the J call TRBJ1-5, with a possible D match to TRBD1 (5 bases). V was shortened by 8 bases and J by 2 bases, with 10 bases between the two germline ends. The germline V gene has CDR1 SGHVS and CDR2 FNYEAQ. This CDR3 region has 13 residues.

This clone is a singleton in its sample. This chain links TRBV9 with TRBJ1-2, with D possibly matching TRBD1 (6 bases). CDR3 length: 17 residues. Deletions cut 4 bases from V and 4 bases from J, with 23 bases between. The germline V gene encodes CDR1 SGDLS and CDR2 YYNGEE. The CDR3 DNA reads TGTGCCAGCAGCTTAACCTCAGGACAGATTAACCCCTATGGCTACACCTTC. It codes for CASSLTSGQINPYGYTF.

The chain is built from TRBV6-2 or TRBV6-3 and TRBJ1-5, with a weak D call TRBD1 (5 bases). V was clipped by 2 bases and J by 0 bases, with 17 bases between them. The germline V gene has CDR1 MNHEY and CDR2 SVGEGT. The CDR3 runs 18 residues. The CDR3 here is CASSYPSGGIYSNQPQHF. CDR3 DNA sequence: TGTGCCAGCAGTTACCCCTCGGGGGGAATTTATAGCAATCAGCCCCAGCATTTT.

This clone was seen a single time. The chain joins TRBV15 to TRBJ2-7; 7 positions match TRBD1. The J segment lost 3 bases and the V segment lost 5 bases, leaving 7 bases of the junction unmatched. The CDR3 sequence is 14 residues long. Germline-derived CDR1 and CDR2 are LNHNV and YYDKDF (reference sequence). CDR3 residues: CATSASRGSYEQYF. In DNA form, the CDR3 reads TGTGCCACCAGCGCAAGCAGGGGGAGCTACGAGCAGTACTTC.

The genes are TRBV10-2 and TRBJ1-3; no firm D call. The CDR3 is made up of 14 amino acids. The germline V gene encodes CDR1 WSHSY and CDR2 SAAADI. V was shortened by 3 bases and J by 0 bases, with 6 bases between the two germline ends. The CDR3 sequence is CASSESRSGNTIYF. CDR3 bases: TGCGCCAGCAGTGAATCCCGCTCTGGAAACACCATATATTTT.

The V and J genes are TRBV2 and TRBJ1-3, with TRBD1 identical over 8 bases. Germline V gene data show CDR1 as SNHLY and CDR2 as FYNNEI. This CDR3 comprises 14 residues. Trimming took 6 bases from V and 4 from J; bases not matched to a gene: 5. Here the CDR3 DNA reads TGTGCCAGCAGCGCAAGGACAGGGGGAAACACCATATATTTT. Translation gives CASSARTGGNTIYF.

The chain carries TRBV27 and TRBJ1-2; D might be TRBD1 (5 bases). Germline V gene sequence: CDR1 MNHEY, CDR2 SMNVEV (reference sequence). V lost 1 base and J lost 4, with 10 bases in between. There are 14 residues in the CDR3. CDR3 sequence: CASSLFGAGYGYTF. The CDR3 coding sequence is TGTGCCAGCAGTTTATTTGGGGCAGGCTATGGCTACACCTTC.